The clone carrying this T cell receptor (beta chain) was counted at least ten times. Its matching antigen is unknown. This sample was taken from a study of T cells in Graves' hyperthyroidism and ophthalmopathy. Over 9 ml of fresh peripheral blood supplied the PBMCs. Study findings and constraints: Ophthalmopathy got predicted by the model a median roughly 6.4 months before its onset. Classification by a 13 V-J model distinguished ophthalmopathy from stable hyperthyroidism.

From RNA transcripts, TCR beta CDR3 regions were amplified. The study used the HTBI primer set for a first-round RT-PCR of the TCR CDR3. TCRdb called the multiplex PCR reads again in MiXCR, with one record for every CDR3 protein. The table includes about 160,000 distinct CDR3 sequences, 9.4% detected once. Losses at the gene ends were 2 bases for V and 4 bases for J; bases not matched to a gene: 4. In germline, CDR1 is GTSNPN, CDR2 SVGIG (reference sequence). This CDR3 contains 13 residues. The receptor was isolated from a young woman with Graves' hyperthyroidism that later progressed to Graves' ophthalmopathy. The specimen was blood. This chain uses TRBV30 with TRBJ1-2; TRBD1 matches at 7 bases. DNA for the CDR3: TGTGCCTGGAGTCGGGACAGTTTCTATGGCTACACCTTC. This translates into CAWSRDSFYGYTF.